This T cell receptor (beta chain) stems from a study of CD8 T cells in ankylosing spondylitis. Study conclusions and caveats: Within matched ankylosing spondylitis synovial fluid, disease-linked clones were reportedly significantly enriched.

Concerning this clonotype itself: Its antigen remains unknown.

CDR3 length: 19 residues. Germline V gene sequence: CDR1 DFQATT, CDR2 SNEGSKA (reference sequence). V was clipped by 2 bases and J by 2 bases; unmatched bases: 19. A single record per CDR3 protein comes from TCRdb applying MiXCR to the 5' RACE reads. The table includes around 150,000 distinct CDR3 sequences, over 9.5% detected once. This chain joins TRBV20-1 and TRBJ2-5; the match to TRBD2 covers 8 bases. The receptor comes from a female donor with ankylosing spondylitis or in good health (not recorded which). Sequences were obtained from blood, either unsorted or a sorted T cell fraction (not recorded which). CDR3 sequence reads: CSARFSRVLAGKQQETQYF. CDR3 in DNA: TGCAGTGCTAGATTCAGCAGGGTGCTAGCGGGCAAACAACAAGAGACCCAGTACTTC.